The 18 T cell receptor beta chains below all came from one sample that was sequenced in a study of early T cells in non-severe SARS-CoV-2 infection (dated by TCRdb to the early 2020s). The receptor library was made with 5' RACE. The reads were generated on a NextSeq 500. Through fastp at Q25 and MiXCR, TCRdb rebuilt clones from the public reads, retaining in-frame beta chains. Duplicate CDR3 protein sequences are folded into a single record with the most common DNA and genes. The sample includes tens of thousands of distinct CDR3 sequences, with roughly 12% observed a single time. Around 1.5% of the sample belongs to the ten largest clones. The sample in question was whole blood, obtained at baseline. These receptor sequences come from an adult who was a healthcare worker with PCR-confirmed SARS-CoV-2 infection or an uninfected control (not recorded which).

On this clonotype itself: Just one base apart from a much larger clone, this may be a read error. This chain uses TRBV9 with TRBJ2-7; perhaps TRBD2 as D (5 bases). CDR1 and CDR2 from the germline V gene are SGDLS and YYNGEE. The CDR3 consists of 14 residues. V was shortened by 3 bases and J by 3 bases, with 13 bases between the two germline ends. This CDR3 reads CASSEDGNLYEQYF. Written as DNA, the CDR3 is TGTGCCAGCAGCGAAGACGGGAACCTCTACGAGCAGTACTTC.

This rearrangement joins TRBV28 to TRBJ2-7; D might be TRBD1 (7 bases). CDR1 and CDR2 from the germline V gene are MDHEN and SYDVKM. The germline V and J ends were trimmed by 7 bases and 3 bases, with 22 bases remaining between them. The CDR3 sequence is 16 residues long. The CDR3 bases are TGTGCCAGCACCCAATCCAGGGGGGCGGACAGCTACGAGCAGTACTTC. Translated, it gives CASTQSRGADSYEQYF.

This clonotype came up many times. The CDR3 DNA is TGCAGCGCCGGTGACAGGGGCTACGAGCAGTACTTC. Protein product: CSAGDRGYEQYF. The chain carries TRBV29-1 and TRBJ2-7, with 8 bases lining up with TRBD1. The CDR3 loop spans 12 amino acids. CDR1 and CDR2 (germline): SQVTM, ANQGSEA. V gave up 7 bases and J gave up 3 bases; unmatched junction bases: 5.

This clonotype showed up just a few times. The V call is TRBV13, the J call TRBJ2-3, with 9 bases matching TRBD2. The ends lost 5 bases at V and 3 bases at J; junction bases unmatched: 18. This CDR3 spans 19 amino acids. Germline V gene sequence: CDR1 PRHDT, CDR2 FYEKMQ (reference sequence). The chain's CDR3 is CASSPSGSGSHSSTDTQYF. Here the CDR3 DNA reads TGTGCCAGCAGCCCCTCGGGTAGCGGGAGCCATTCTTCAACAGATACGCAGTATTTT.

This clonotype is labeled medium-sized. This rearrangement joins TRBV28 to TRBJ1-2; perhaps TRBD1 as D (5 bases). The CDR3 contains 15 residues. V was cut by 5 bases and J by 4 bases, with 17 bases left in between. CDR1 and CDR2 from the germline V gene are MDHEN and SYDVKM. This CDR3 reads CASSTRQPISYGYTF. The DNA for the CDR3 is TGTGCCAGCAGTACGCGACAGCCAATCTCCTATGGCTACACCTTC.

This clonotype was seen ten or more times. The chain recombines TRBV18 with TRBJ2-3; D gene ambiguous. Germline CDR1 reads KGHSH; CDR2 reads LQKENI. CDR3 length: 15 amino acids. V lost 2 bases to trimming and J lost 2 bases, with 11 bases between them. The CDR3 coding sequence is TGTGCCAGCTCACCAGCAGGACGGAACACAGATACGCAGTATTTT. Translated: CASSPAGRNTDTQYF.

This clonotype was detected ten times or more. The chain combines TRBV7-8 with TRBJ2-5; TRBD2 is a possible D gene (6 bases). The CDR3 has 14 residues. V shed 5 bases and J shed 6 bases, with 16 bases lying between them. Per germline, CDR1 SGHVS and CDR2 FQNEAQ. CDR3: CASSPVAAGKTQYF. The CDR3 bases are TGTGCCAGCAGCCCGGTCGCGGCGGGAAAGACCCAGTACTTC.

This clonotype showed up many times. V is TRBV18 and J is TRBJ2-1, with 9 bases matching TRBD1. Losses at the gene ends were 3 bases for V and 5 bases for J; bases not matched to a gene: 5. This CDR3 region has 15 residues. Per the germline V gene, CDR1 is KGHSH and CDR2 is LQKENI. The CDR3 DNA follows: TGTGCCAGCTCACCCAACAGGGGGCTTAACAATGAGCAGTTCTTC. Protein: CASSPNRGLNNEQFF. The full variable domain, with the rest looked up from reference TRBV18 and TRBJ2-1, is NAGVMQNPRHLVRRRGQEARLRCSPMKGHSHVYWYRQLPEEGLKFMVYLQKENIIDESGMPKERFSAEFPKEGPSILRIQQVVRGDSAAYFCASSPNRGLNNEQFFGPGTRLTVL.

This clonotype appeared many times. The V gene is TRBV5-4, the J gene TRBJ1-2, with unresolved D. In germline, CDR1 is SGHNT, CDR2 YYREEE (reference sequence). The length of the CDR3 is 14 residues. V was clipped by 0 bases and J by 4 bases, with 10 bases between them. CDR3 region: CASSLALETYGYTF. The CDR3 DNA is TGTGCCAGCAGCTTGGCCCTCGAGACCTATGGCTACACCTTC.

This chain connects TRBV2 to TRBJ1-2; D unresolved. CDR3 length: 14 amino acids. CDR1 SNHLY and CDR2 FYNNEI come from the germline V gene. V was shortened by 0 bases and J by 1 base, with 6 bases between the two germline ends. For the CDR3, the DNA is TGTGCCAGCAGTGAAGCTCTGAGTAACTATGGCTACACCTTC. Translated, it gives CASSEALSNYGYTF.

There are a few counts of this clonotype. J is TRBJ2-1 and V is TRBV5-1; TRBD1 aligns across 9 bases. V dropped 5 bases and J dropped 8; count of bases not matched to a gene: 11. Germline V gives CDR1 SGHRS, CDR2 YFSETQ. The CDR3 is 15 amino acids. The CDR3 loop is CASSSGTGIFYEQFF. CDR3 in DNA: TGCGCCAGCAGTTCCGGGACAGGGATTTTCTATGAGCAGTTCTTC.

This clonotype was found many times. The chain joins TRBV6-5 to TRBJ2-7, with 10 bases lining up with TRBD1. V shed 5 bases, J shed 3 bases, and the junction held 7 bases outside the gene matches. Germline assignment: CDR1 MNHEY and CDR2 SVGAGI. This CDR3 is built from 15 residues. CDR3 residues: CASSPTGTGVYEQYF. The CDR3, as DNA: TGTGCCAGCAGTCCTACCGGGACAGGGGTCTACGAGCAGTACTTC.

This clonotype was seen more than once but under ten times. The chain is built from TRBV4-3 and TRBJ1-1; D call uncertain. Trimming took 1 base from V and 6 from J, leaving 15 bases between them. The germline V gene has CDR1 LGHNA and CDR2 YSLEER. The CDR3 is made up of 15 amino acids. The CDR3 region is CASSQGFRERPEAFF. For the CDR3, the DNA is TGCGCCAGCAGCCAAGGCTTTAGGGAAAGACCTGAAGCTTTCTTT.

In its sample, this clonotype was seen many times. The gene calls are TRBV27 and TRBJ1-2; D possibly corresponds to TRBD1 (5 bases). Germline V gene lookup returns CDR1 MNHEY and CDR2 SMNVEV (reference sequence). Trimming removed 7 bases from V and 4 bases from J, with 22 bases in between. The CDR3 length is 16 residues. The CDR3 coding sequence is TGTGCCAGCACTCCCCTTATGGGGGAACAACTCTATGGCTACACCTTC. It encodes CASTPLMGEQLYGYTF.

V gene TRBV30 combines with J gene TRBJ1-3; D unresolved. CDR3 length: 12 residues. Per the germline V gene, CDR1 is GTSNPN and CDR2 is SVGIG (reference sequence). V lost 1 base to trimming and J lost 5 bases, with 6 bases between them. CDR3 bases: TGTGCCTGGAGTGCCGACCGAAACACCATATATTTT. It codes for CAWSADRNTIYF.

The CDR3 nucleotides are TGTGCCAGAAGGTGGTCTGTTTCGACCGGGGAGCTGTTTTTT. Translation gives CARRWSVSTGELFF. This chain joins TRBV6-4 and TRBJ2-2; D call uncertain. CDR3 length: 14 residues. Germline V gene sequence: CDR1 MRHNA, CDR2 SNTAGT. V dropped 9 bases and J dropped 5 bases, with 16 bases sitting between them.

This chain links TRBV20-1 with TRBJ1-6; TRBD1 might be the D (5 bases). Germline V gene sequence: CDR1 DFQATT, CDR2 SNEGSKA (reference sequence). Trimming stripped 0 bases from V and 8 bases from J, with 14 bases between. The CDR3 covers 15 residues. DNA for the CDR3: TGCAGTGCTAGAGATAGCCACCGAGGGGATTCACCCCTCCACTTT. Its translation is CSARDSHRGDSPLHF.

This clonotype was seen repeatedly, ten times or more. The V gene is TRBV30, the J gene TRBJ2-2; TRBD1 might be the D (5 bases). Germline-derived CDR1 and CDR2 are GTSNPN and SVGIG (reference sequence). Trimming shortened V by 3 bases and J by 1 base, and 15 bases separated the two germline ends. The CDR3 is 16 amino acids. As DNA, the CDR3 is TGTGCCTGGAGGCTCGTAGGGGCAAAGAACACCGGGGAGCTGTTTTTT. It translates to CAWRLVGAKNTGELFF.